This TCR beta chain was sequenced in a study of OX40 agonist ivuxolimab in advanced cancers. This CDR3 has 14 amino acids. V was trimmed by 0 bases and J by 3 bases, leaving 9 bases between them. Germline-derived CDR1 and CDR2 are LGHNA and YSLEER. Study-level findings and limits: The mean number of expanded clones was higher in CD8+ T cells than in CD4+.

Measured with immunoSEQ multiplex PCR; TCRdb has only the in-frame clones, and not every one. Among 43,000 or so clones listed, roughly 90% were seen once. Regarding this clone: Its antigen is unknown.

The sample in question was CD4+ or CD8+ T cells sorted from blood, obtained in a trial of the OX40 agonist ivuxolimab. The sequence was collected from an adult with an advanced solid tumor such as melanoma, head and neck, liver or kidney cancer. The chain carries TRBV4-3 and TRBJ2-7; D perhaps matches TRBD2 (6 bases). CDR3 sequence reads: CASSQEGGNYEQYF. The DNA for the CDR3 is TGCGCCAGCAGCCAAGAGGGGGGAAACTACGAGCAGTACTTC.